The clone carrying this T cell receptor beta chain has ten or more counts. Antigen specificity is unknown. The data were taken from a study of response to subunit inactivated influenza vaccine. This CDR3 region has 14 residues. J lost 5 bases, V lost 0 bases, and 2 bases had no gene match. Germline V gene sequence: CDR1 SGHNT, CDR2 YYREEE (reference sequence). Findings and caveats of the study: Authors suggested seasonal influenza vaccinations each recruit few new T cells.

TCRdb ran MiXCR on the RT-PCR reads and lists one entry per CDR3 protein. The repertoire holds some 500,000 distinct CDR3 sequences, with 16% as singletons. The clonotype comes from a man aged 45-69 years who received an inactivated influenza vaccine. The sample here was CD4+ T cells sorted from PBMCs, taken around 25 months after vaccination. The V call is TRBV5-4, the J call TRBJ2-5; 9 bases line up with TRBD2. CDR3 amino acids: CASSLGTSVETQYF. CDR3 nucleotide sequence: TGTGCCAGCAGCTTGGGGACTAGCGTTGAGACCCAGTACTTC.